The clone carrying this TCR beta chain was seen a handful of times. The antigen remains undetermined. These donors counted as nominally healthy when sampled, but unrecorded immune exposures were likely. The sample is drawn from a study of cytomegalovirus exposure and HLA in healthy donors. Primers included in the PCR were 60 Vbeta and 13 Jbeta primers. Libraries were prepared by immunoSEQ multiplex PCR; TCRdb keeps only in-frame clonotypes and omits some of them. Seen here are about 96,000 clones, under 85% observed once, and the top ten hold under 3%. The CDR3 is made up of 16 amino acids. Per the germline V gene, CDR1 is SGHRS and CDR2 is YFSETQ. Trimming at V came to 4 bases and at J to 7 bases, leaving 7 bases not matched to a gene. Study conclusions and caveats: In a later analysis, parvovirus B19, influenza, CMV and Epstein-Barr virus appeared linked to several top co-occurrence clusters. In a later analysis, DRB1 alleles had the most associated TCRs; HLA-C alleles the fewest.

The chain has TRBV5-1 and TRBJ1-6; 11 bases match TRBD1. The source of this sequence is a female donor in good health and CMV-seropositive. The sequencing input was PBMCs. The CDR3 coding sequence is TGCGCCAGCAGCGCCGGACAGGGGGCGCCGAATTCACCCCTCCACTTT. Translated, it gives CASSAGQGAPNSPLHF.